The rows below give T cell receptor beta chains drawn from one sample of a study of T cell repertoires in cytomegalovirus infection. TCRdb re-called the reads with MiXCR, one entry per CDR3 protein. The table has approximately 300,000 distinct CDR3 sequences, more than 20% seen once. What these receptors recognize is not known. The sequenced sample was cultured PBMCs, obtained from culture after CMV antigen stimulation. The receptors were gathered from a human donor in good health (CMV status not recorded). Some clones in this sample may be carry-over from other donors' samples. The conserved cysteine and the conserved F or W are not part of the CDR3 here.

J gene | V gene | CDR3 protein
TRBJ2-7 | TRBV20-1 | SARPSEVEVYSLYEQY
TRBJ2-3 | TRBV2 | ASRSRAGADTQY
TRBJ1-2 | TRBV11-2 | ASSLDRGRENT
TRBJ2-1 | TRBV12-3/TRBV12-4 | ASSPPSGRVEQF
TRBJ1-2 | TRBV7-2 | ASSWGRGNYGYT
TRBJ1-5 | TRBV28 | ASSSFRRGSNQPQH
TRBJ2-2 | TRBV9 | ASSGIVLAGNTGELF
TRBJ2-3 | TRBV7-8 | ASSSYRGVRGGRTFTDTQY
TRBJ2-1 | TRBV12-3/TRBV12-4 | ASSLAPSGRGEQF
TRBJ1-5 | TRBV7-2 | ASSLWVLEPQH
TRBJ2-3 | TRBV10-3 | AGSDGTYTDTQY
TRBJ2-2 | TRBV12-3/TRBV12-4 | ASSLNWGELF
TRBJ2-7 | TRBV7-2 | ASSFASSAQHSYEQY
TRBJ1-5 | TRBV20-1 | SADREIMGQPQH
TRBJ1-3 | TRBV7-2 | ASSLGRGNTIY
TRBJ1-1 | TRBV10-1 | ASSVNRANTEAF
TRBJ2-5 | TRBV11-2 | ASSSSRQETQY
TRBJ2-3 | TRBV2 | ASTLAESTDTQY
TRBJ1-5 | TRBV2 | ASSVGLTDNQPQH
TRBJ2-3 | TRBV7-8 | ASSPDRRTSTDTQY
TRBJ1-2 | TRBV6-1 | ATRTGDTYGYT
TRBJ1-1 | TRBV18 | ASSPSRDTEAF
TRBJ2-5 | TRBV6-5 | ASSLSFSAMETQY
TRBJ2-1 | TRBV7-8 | ASSLDIRGALNEQF
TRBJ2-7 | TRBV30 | AWSALAGVGEEY
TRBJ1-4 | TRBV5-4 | ASKRGGLKNEKLF
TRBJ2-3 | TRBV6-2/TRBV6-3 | ASRLTSGFLTDTQY